Sequencing of this TCR beta chain was carried out in a study of cytomegalovirus exposure and HLA in healthy donors (dated by TCRdb to about 2017). Context from the whole study: An earlier analysis of 587 of the donors reported 276 Gb of sequence data and around 120 million unique TCR beta sequences obtained from about 180 million T cells. Donor age, sex, ethnicity and CMV serostatus were collected together with the repertoire data. Of the approximately 400 genotyped donors, approximately 83% fell in the genetic ancestry cluster associated with self-reported Caucasian donors. To study patterns of TCR occurrence, a later analysis re-analyzed previously published TCR beta repertoires from 600 to 750 donors and added high-resolution HLA genotyping. Typing coverage differed by locus: A, B, C, DRB1 and DQB1 were typed in roughly 620-630 donors, DQA1 in 522, DPA1 in 600 to 610, and DPB1 in 472. The later analysis used no new phenotypic data to find candidate immune exposures, relying instead on TCR beta sequences and their occurrence across donors. An early release that covered 500 to 800 HLA-typed donors contained 250 to 350 gigabases of sequencing data and around 80 million unique TCR sequences. About five DR-DQ haplotypes were treated as single units for association and clustering because of strong linkage in the cohort. The study used immunosequencing to profile the T cell repertoires of several hundred subjects and linked those repertoires to cytomegalovirus serostatus. High-throughput TCR immunosequencing, statistical association of individual TCRs with disease status, and machine learning were combined to predict cytomegalovirus infection status. In an earlier analysis of a few hundred of the donors, high-throughput TCR beta sequencing was used to judge whether each TCR beta V gene segment behaved as functional or pseudogenic. Both class I and class II loci were covered by HLA typing, at four-digit resolution. A later genetic analysis used genome-wide SNP genotypes for about 60% of the roughly 700 donors, treating that subset as a discovery cohort. Every repertoire in the discovery cohort had been generated on one and the same sequencing platform. Among about 370 genotyped donors of the cohort, an average of about 240,000 unique TCR beta nucleotide sequences was sequenced per donor, of which 15% to 20% were non-productive. In addition to the first cohort of hundreds of subjects, a separate validation cohort of under 150 different subjects was used. The aim of the study was to test whether cataloging public T cell receptors could identify signatures of past pathogen exposure. Overall study results and their limits: Immune exposure information for the cohort was limited to CMV serostatus. HLA typing was unavailable for some donors at each locus, so association tests used only the typed subset. In vitro tests confirmed that three of the cytomegalovirus-associated TCR beta chains recognize cytomegalovirus antigens. In an earlier analysis of some 540 of the donors, most TCR beta V segments appeared in productive rearrangements about 87% or about 30% of the time, broadly matching IMGT annotations. The authors suggested that the approach could potentially be generalized to other disease states and immunological phenotypes. At a false discovery rate of 0.05, a later analysis linked roughly 17,000 TCR beta sequences to specific HLA alleles. In a later analysis, HLA-associated TCR beta chains were found to be more clonally expanded and to have lower generation probabilities than equally common non-associated chains. According to a later analysis, TCR association rates differed among HLA loci, with DRB1 alleles showing the most associated TCRs and HLA-C alleles showing the fewest. Presence/absence analyses assumed roughly uniform sequencing depth across donors, an assumption that may not hold. Because counts were too low, more than 15 rarely observed V segments, including chromosome 9 orphons, were left out of the earlier analysis of some 640 of the donors. Linkage disequilibrium might explain the correlated functional status among segregating V segments, but an unknown experimental factor could not be ruled out. The classifier was reported to diagnose cytomegalovirus status with high specificity and sensitivity in both the original cohort and the validation cohort. A further reported finding was that TCR beta sequences accurately predicted the HLA-A and HLA-B alleles for most subjects in the first cohort. In the study, some 160 TCR beta chains were listed as associated with cytomegalovirus. Some IMGT-functional V segments, including TRBV6-2 and TRBV6-3, could not be distinguished by the 87-base-pair reads and were therefore excluded. In this cohort, only TCR beta chains were sequenced, and detectable features were limited by the absence of alpha or paired-chain data. According to a later genetic analysis, donors in an Asian-associated ancestry cluster had fewer N-insertions in productive TCRs than the approximately 670-donor mean. While some public TCRs were present in many individuals, most TCR sequences turned up only very rarely across donors. Strong co-occurrence of HLA alleles, especially DR and DQ, made assigning TCR associations to individual alleles difficult. A later analysis found that most CMV-associated TCR beta chains appeared HLA-restricted, with HLA associations seemingly driven largely by CMV exposure. According to a later analysis, parvovirus B19, influenza, CMV and Epstein-Barr virus appeared linked to several top co-occurrence clusters. In a later genetic analysis, a missense DCLRE1C variant was associated with V-gene and J-gene trimming of TCR beta chains, and the association was replicated in an independent cohort. A cluster of highly shared sequence variants was judged likely to be a technical artifact of the sequencing pipeline.

With respect to this clone: The antigen it recognizes is unknown. The input lacks base qualities; no much larger clone sits a single base away.

The cohort consisted of 666 healthy bone marrow donors. At the time of sampling, all cohort members were nominally healthy, though unrecorded immune exposures were likely present. The donor was CMV seropositive and belonged to the group of 250 to 300 seropositive cohort members. Every donor gave a peripheral blood sample, and the peripheral blood mononuclear cells from that sample were used for TCR beta sequencing. Genomic DNA was extracted from the blood cell samples with the Qiagen DNeasy Blood Extraction Kit. The junction carries 19 bases between V and J, which are trimmed by 5 bases and 6 bases respectively. The CDR3 holds 16 amino acids from the cysteine to the phenylalanine. CDR3 DNA only is kept here, 48 bases in frame from base 1. Looking up the germline V gene (reference sequence) yields CDR1 LNHDA and CDR2 SQIVND. Libraries came from the immunoSEQ multiplex PCR assay. The multiplex PCR relied on a mix of 60 forward primers for TCR Vbeta segments and 13 reverse primers for TCR Jbeta segments. A multiplex PCR assay on genomic DNA amplified the CDR3 region of rearranged TCR beta genes. Amplified TCR beta libraries were sequenced as 87-base-pair reads on the Illumina HiSeq System. In the source study's methods: In a later analysis, tens of millions of unique TCR beta chains were counted across the 690 or so repertoires, and about 10 million of these chains were shared by at least two donors. Raw reads were error-corrected and collapsed into unique sequences with a nearest-neighbor algorithm that merged closely related sequences to remove PCR and sequencing errors. To assign V, D and J gene segments, CDR3 sequences were aligned to IMGT reference sequences. For a sequence to be retained, at least a six-nucleotide match to both a V gene segment and a J gene segment was required. Rearrangements were classified as productive when the CDR3 lacked stop codons and remained in frame with V and J, and all other rearrangements were classified as non-productive. CDR3 was defined according to IMGT convention as the region running from the second conserved V-encoded cysteine to the conserved J-encoded phenylalanine. In an earlier analysis of approximately 590 of the donors, sequences lacking an unambiguous match to a single V gene segment were excluded. An earlier analysis of a few hundred of the donors called V segments functional above 56.7% productive rearrangements and segregating when the between-donor standard deviation exceeded 5%. A statistical classification framework was built for diagnosing cytomegalovirus status from the catalog of TCR beta chain sequences. A later analysis assigned V and J genes by comparing TCR nucleotide sequences with IMGT/GENE-DB human TR gene sequences. Using the TCRdist pipeline, a later analysis assigned CDR3 sequences along with most-parsimonious VDJ recombination scenarios. In a later analysis, each TCR beta chain was defined by its CDR3 amino acid sequence together with its V-gene family, and reads lacking a unique V-gene family were excluded. As a way to deal with suspected cross-contamination and a sequencing artifact, a later analysis dropped hundreds of nucleotide sequences that were highly shared and had low generation probability. For each public chain, a later analysis derived a clonal expansion index from normalized ranks of inferred template counts within each repertoire. In a later analysis, generation probabilities were computed with a VDJ recombination model fitted to out-of-frame rearrangements, and the resulting probabilities were checked against IGoR. A later analysis scored TCR-TCR, TCR-HLA and TCR-CMV co-occurrence with hypergeometric tests, applying a repertoire-size bias correction to TCR pairs. To estimate false discovery rates, a later analysis permuted the HLA or CMV assignments 20 times. In a later analysis, co-occurring TCRs were grouped using DBSCAN, and TCRdist sequence similarity was added for clustering within HLA-allele-positive subsets. Co-occurrence clustering excluded repertoires with fewer than 30,000 or more than 120,000 public chains, plus five with anomalous nucleotide sharing. The source is immuneACCESS, and TCRdb retained only in-frame sequences with V and J called. Part of the clones is not carried over; for the studies checked, unresolved V genes explain less than half of this, and the remainder is unexplained. The V and J calls and clone size were taken over from that table, and D and trimming were inferred from the DNA. Recorded for this sample are roughly 190,000 clones; roughly four fifths of them occurred a single time. Roughly 10% of the sample goes to the ten largest clones.

The sequencing sample was made of PBMCs. Recombination linked TRBV19 to TRBJ1-4; the D gene is perhaps TRBD1, from 5 matching bases. This clonotype was obtained from a woman aged 45-65 years in good health and CMV-seropositive. The CDR3 region has the sequence CASSFTLWGEDEKLFF. The DNA sequence is as follows: TGTGCCAGTAGTTTCACCTTGTGGGGGGAAGATGAAAAACTGTTTTTT.